The clone carrying this T cell receptor (beta chain) was recorded a few times. This sample stems from a study of blood T cell repertoires in COVID-19. Study-level information: Collection of acute and convalescent COVID-19 samples took place in the United States, Italy and Spain. The analysed material was cDNA or gDNA that came from T cells, B-cell-depleted T cells, or PBMCs.

In the authors' methods: For nucleated cells, counts were estimated from reference gene primer amplification. Using immunoSEQ multiplex PCR, the repertoire was profiled, and TCRdb retains in-frame clones only, with some absent. V and J calls and clone size come straight from that table; D and trimming were deduced from the DNA. Of some 250,000 clones in the sample, around 90% were seen once. Germline V lookup: CDR1 MNHEY, CDR2 SVGAGI. V shed 0 bases, J shed 3 bases, and the junction held 7 bases outside the gene matches. The CDR3 consists of 16 residues. The source is a woman aged 55-75 years with COVID-19, enrolled during active disease. The chain employs TRBV6-5 and TRBJ1-1; 7 bases match TRBD1. The sequenced material came from peripheral blood. DNA for the CDR3: TGTGCCAGCAGTTACTCATGGGCTACAGGGGACACTGAAGCTTTCTTT. This sequence encodes CASSYSWATGDTEAFF.